This TCR beta chain emerged from a study of blood T cell repertoires in COVID-19. Study overall: Specimens from acute and convalescent COVID-19 originated in the United States, Italy and Spain. From T cells, B-cell-depleted T cells, or PBMCs came the material, which was cDNA or gDNA.

Germline-derived CDR1 and CDR2 are SGHKS and YYEKEE (reference sequence). V lost 4 bases, J lost 2 bases, and 12 bases lay in between. This CDR3 spans 14 amino acids. Authors' data handling: By means of reference gene primer amplification, nucleated cell counts were estimated. TCRdb keeps only in-frame clones here, not all; method: immunoSEQ multiplex PCR. V and J calls plus clone size are reproduced from that table; the DNA served to infer D and trimming. The sample consists of 380,000 or so clones, roughly 90% of them appearing once. The rearrangement uses TRBV5-5 and TRBJ2-5; D perhaps matches TRBD1 (5 bases). The TCR was taken from a man in his forties with acute or convalescent COVID-19. Sequencing was performed on peripheral blood. As DNA, the CDR3 is TGTGCCAGCAGCGCCCGGACATCACAAGAGACCCAGTACTTC. The encoded protein is CASSARTSQETQYF. The full variable domain, rest sourced from reference TRBV5-5 and TRBJ2-5, is DAGVTQSPTHLIKTRGQQVTLRCSPISGHKSVSWYQQVLGQGPQFIFQYYEKEERGRGNFPDRFSARQFPNYSSELNVNALLLGDSALYLCASSARTSQETQYFGPGTRLLVL.